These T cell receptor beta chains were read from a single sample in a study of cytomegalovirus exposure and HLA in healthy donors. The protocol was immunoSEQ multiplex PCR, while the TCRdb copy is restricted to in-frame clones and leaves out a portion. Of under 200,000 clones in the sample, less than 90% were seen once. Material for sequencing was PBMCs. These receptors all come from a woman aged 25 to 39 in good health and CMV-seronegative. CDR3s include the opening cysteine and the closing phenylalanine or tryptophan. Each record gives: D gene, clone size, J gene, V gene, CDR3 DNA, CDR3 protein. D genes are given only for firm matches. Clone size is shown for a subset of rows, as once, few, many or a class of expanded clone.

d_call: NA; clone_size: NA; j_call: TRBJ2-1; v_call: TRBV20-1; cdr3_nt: TGCAGTGCTAAGAGAAATGAGCAGTTCTTC; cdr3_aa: CSAKRNEQFF
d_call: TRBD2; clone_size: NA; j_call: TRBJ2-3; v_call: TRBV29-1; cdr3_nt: TGCAGCGTTGTTCGGACTAGCAAAGATACGCAGTATTTT; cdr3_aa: CSVVRTSKDTQYF
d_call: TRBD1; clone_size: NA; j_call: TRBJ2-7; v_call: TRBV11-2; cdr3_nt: TGTGCCAGCAGCTTAGTCAGGGGGCTCGACGAGCAGTACTTC; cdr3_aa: CASSLVRGLDEQYF
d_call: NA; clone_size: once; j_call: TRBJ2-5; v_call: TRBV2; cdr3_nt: TGTGCCAGCAGCCCCCCGGACTTAAAACAAGAGACCCAGTACTTC; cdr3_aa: CASSPPDLKQETQYF
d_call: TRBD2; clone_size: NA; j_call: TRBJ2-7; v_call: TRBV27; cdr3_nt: TGTGCCAGCAGTCCAAGGGACAGGACTAGCGGGAGATTTCTCGAGCAGTACTTC; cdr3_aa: CASSPRDRTSGRFLEQYF
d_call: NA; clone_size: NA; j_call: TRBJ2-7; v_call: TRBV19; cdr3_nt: TGTGCCAGTAGTACCCTGGGTACTACCTACGAGCAGTACTTC; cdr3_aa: CASSTLGTTYEQYF
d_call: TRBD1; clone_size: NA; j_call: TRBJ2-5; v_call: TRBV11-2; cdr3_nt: TGTGCCAGCAGCCTAGAGGGGCCAGGGGGACAAGAGACCCAGTACTTC; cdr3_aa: CASSLEGPGGQETQYF
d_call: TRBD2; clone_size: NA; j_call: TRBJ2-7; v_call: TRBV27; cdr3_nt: TGTGCCAGCAGTTTCCTAGCGGGGGGGAGCTCCTACGAGCAGTACTTC; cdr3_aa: CASSFLAGGSSYEQYF
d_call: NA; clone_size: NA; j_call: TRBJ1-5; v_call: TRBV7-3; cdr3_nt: TGTGCCAGCAGCCGGAGCGTCGACAATCAGCCCCAGCATTTT; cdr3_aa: CASSRSVDNQPQHF
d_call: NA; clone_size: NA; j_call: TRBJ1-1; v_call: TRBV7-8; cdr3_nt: TGTGCCAGCAGCTCCCCCTTTCATCAAGCAGGGCACGGGGAAGCTTTCTTT; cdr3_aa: CASSSPFHQAGHGEAFF
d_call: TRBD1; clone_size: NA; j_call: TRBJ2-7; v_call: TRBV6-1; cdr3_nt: TGTGCCAGCAGTAGCCCGGGACAGGGGTCCCACGAGCAGTACTTC; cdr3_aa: CASSSPGQGSHEQYF
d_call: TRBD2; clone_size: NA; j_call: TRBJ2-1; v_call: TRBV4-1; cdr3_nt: TGCGCCAGCAGCCGCCTCCTTAGCGGGAGGCCAAATGAGCAGTTCTTC; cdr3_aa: CASSRLLSGRPNEQFF
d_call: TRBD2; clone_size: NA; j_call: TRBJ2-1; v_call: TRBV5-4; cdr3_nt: TGTGCCAGCAGCTCCGGGACTAGCGCGAACAATGAGCAGTTCTTC; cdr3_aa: CASSSGTSANNEQFF
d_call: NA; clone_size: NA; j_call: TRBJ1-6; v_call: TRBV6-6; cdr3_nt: TGTGCCAGCAAATACGATAGAGAGGGCAATTCACCCCTCCACTTT; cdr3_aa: CASKYDREGNSPLHF
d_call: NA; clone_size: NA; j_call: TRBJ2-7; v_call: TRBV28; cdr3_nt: TGTGCCAGCAGCTCCGGGGGAACCTACGAGCAGTACTTC; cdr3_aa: CASSSGGTYEQYF
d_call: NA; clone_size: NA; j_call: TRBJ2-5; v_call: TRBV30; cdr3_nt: TGTGCCTGGAGTGTCCCAGGGAAGGAGACCCAGTACTTC; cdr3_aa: CAWSVPGKETQYF
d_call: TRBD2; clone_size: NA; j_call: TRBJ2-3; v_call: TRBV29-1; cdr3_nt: TGCAGCGTTCCCCAACTAGCGGGAGAGGGAGAAACAGATACGCAGTATTTT; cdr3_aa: CSVPQLAGEGETDTQYF
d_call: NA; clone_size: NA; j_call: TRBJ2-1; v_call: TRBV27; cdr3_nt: TGTGCCAGCAGTCCAGACAGCGGCGGGGTTACAAGATACAATGAGCAGTTCTTC; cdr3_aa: CASSPDSGGVTRYNEQFF
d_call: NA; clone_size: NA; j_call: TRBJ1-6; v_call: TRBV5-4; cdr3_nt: TGTGCCAGCAGCCCTTCCTATAATTCACCCCTCCACTTT; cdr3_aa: CASSPSYNSPLHF
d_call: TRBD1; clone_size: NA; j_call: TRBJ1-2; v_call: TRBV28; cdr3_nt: TGTGCCAGCAGTCCCCGGCAGGGGGCTTGGTATGGCTACACCTTC; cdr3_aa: CASSPRQGAWYGYTF
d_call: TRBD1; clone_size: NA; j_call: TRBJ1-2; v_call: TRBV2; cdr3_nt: TGTGCCAGCAGTGAAAGGCCCGGGACAGGGGGCCTACATGGCTACACCTTC; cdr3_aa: CASSERPGTGGLHGYTF
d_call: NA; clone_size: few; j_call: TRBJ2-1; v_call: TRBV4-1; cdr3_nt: TGCGCCAGCAGCCAAAGAGAGGGATACAATGAGCAGTTCTTC; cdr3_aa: CASSQREGYNEQFF
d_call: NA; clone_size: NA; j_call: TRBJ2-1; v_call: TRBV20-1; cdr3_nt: TGCAGTGCTACTAGGTTTGAGCAGTTCTTC; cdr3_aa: CSATRFEQFF
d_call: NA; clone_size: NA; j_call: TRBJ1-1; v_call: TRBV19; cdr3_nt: TGTGCCAGTAGTAATAGGGGCGAGGATACTGAAGCTTTCTTT; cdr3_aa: CASSNRGEDTEAFF
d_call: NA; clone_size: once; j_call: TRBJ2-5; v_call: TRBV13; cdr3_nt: TGTGCCAGCAGCTCGCACGGGGGTATGATGGAGACCCAGTACTTC; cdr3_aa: CASSSHGGMMETQYF
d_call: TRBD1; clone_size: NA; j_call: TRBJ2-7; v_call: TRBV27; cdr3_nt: TGTGCCAGCAGTTTCCGGGACAGGGCCTTCGAGCAGTACTTC; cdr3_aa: CASSFRDRAFEQYF
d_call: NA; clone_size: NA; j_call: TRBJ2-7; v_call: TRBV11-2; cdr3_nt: TGTGCCAGCAGCTCAAGCCTGCGGGACGGGGGGCCCGAGCAGTACTTC; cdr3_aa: CASSSSLRDGGPEQYF
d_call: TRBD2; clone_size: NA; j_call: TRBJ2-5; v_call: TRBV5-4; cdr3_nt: TGTGCCAGCAGCTTGGAGGCTAGCGGAAAGTCAGAGACCCAGTACTTC; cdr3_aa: CASSLEASGKSETQYF
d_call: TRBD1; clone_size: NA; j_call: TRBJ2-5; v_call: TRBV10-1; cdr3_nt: TGCGCCAGCAGTCGTGACAGGGAAGAGACCCAGTACTTC; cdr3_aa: CASSRDREETQYF
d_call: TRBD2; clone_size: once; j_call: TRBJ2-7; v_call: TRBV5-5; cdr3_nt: TGTGCCAGCAGACCGGCTAGCGGGGGGACCTACGAGCAGTACTTC; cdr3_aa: CASRPASGGTYEQYF
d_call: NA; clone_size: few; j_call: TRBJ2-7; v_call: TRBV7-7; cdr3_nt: TGTGCTAGCAGCTTAGAGCCAGGGGAGGAGCAGTACTTC; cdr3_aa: CASSLEPGEEQYF
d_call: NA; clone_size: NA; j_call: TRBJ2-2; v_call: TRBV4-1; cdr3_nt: TGCGCCAGCAGCCAAGAAATACCAATGGGACTCTACGGGGAGCTGTTTTTT; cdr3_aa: CASSQEIPMGLYGELFF
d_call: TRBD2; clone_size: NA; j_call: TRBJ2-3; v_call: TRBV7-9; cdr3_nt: TGTGCCAGCAGCCTCAGACTAGCGGGGACAGATACGCAGTATTTT; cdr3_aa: CASSLRLAGTDTQYF
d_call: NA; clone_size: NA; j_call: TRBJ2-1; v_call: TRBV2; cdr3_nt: TGTGCCAGCAGTGTGGGACTGAATTACAATGAGCAGTTCTTC; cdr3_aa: CASSVGLNYNEQFF
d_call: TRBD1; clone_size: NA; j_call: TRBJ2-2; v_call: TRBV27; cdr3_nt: TGTGCCAGCAGTTTGGACAGGGGGCCGACCGGGGAGCTGTTTTTT; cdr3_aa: CASSLDRGPTGELFF
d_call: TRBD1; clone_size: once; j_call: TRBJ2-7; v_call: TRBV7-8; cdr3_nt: TGTGCCAGCAGCAATCGGACAGGGAATCTCTACGAGCAGTACTTC; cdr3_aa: CASSNRTGNLYEQYF
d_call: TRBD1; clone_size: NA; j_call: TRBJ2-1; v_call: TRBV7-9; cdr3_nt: TGTGCCAGCAGCTTAGCCCTTTGGACAGGGGATGGGGACAATGAGCAGTTCTTC; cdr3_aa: CASSLALWTGDGDNEQFF
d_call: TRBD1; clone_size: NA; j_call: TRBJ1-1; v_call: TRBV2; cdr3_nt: TGTGCCAGCAGTTCGACAGGGGGCACTGAAGCTTTCTTT; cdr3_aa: CASSSTGGTEAFF
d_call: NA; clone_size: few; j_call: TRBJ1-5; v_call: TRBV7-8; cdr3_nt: TGTGCCAGCAGCTTAGGGAGGCAGGGAGGGCCCCAGCATTTT; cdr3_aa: CASSLGRQGGPQHF
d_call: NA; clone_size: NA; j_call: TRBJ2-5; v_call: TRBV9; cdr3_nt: TGTGCCAGCAGCGTCACGTCGCGGGAGACCCAGTACTTC; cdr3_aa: CASSVTSRETQYF
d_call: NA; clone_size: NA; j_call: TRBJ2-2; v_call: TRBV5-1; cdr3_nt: TGCGCCAGCAGCTTGGTAGCCGGGGAGCTGTTTTTT; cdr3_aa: CASSLVAGELFF
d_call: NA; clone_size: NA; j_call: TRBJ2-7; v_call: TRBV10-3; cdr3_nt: TGTGCCATCGGGACTCCGGGCCTCGAGCAGTACTTC; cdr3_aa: CAIGTPGLEQYF
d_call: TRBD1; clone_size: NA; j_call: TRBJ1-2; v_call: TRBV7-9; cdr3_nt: TGTGCCAGCAGCCAGGGACAGTCTAACTATGGCTACACCTTC; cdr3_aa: CASSQGQSNYGYTF
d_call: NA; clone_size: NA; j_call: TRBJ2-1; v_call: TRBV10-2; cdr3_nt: TGCGCCAGCAGTGACTCGGGATTGAGCAATGAGCAGTTCTTC; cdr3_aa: CASSDSGLSNEQFF
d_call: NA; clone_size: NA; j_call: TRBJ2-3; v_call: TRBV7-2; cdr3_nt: TGTGCCAGCAGCCGCGAGTGGGGCGGAAACACAGATACGCAGTATTTT; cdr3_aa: CASSREWGGNTDTQYF
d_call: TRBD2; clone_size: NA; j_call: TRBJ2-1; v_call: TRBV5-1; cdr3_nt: TGCGCCAGCAGCAAAGCGGGACCATTTAATGAGCAGTTCTTC; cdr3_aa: CASSKAGPFNEQFF
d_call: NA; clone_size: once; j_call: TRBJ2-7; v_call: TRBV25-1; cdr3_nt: TGTGCCAGCAACCAGGGGTTTCCCTACGAGCAGTACTTC; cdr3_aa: CASNQGFPYEQYF
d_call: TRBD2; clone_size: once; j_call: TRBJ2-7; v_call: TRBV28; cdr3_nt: TGTGCCAGCAGTCCTCTATCGGGGGGGGTGGACAGCTTTTTTAGGTACGAGCAGTACTTC; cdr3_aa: CASSPLSGGVDSFFRYEQYF
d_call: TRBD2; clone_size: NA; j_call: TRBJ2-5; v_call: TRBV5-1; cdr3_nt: TGCGCCAGCAGCTTGGGACTAGCAAGTGAAGAGACCCAGTACTTC; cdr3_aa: CASSLGLASEETQYF
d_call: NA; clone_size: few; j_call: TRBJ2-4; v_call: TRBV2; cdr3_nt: TGTGCCAGCAGTGTTTCAGGCGACATTCAGTACTTC; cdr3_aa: CASSVSGDIQYF
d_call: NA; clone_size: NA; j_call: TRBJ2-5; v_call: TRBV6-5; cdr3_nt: TGTGCCAGCAGTCCCTTGACAGGGAGGGAGACCCAGTACTTC; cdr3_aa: CASSPLTGRETQYF
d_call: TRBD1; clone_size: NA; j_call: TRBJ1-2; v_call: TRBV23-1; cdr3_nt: TGCGCCAGAGCCTGGGACAGGTCCTATGGCTACACCTTC; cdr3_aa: CARAWDRSYGYTF
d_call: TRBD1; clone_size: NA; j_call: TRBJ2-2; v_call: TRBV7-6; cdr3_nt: TGTGCCAGCAGCACATACCACACAGGGGAGGAGCTGTTTTTT; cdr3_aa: CASSTYHTGEELFF
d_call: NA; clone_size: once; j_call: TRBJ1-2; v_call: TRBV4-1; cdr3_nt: TGCGCCAGCAGCCAAGTCTTCGGAGCTAACTATGGCTACACCTTC; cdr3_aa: CASSQVFGANYGYTF
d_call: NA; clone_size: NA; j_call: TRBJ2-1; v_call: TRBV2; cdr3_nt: TGTGCCAGCAAGGAGAGTACCTTCTACAATGAGCAGTTCTTC; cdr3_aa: CASKESTFYNEQFF
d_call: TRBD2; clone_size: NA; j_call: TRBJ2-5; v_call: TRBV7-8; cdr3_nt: TGTGCCAGCAGCTTAGCGGTAGCGGGACAGACCCAGTACTTC; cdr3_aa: CASSLAVAGQTQYF
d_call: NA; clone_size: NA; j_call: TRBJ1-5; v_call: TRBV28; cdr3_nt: TGTGCCAGCAGTTTAATTGAGGGCCAGCCCCAGCATTTT; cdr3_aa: CASSLIEGQPQHF
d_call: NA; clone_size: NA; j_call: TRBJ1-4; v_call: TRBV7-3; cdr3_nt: TGTGCCAGCAGCTTGACCTCGGGGGAAAAACTGTTTTTT; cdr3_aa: CASSLTSGEKLFF
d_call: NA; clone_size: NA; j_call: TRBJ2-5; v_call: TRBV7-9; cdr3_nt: TGTGCCAGCAGCTTCCCTGGGCAGGGCCAAGAGACCCAGTACTTC; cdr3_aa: CASSFPGQGQETQYF
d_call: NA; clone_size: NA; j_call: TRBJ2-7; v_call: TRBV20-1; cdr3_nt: TGCAGTGCGAGACGCGGGACTGAGCAGTACTTC; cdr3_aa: CSARRGTEQYF